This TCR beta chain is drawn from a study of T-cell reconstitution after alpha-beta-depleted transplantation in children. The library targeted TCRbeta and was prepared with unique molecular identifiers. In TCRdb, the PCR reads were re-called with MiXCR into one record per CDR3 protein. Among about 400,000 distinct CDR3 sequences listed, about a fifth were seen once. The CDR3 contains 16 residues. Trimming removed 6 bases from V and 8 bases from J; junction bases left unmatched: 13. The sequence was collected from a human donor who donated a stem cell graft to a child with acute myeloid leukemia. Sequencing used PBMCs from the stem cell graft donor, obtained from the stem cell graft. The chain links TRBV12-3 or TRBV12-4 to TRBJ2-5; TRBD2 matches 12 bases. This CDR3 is CASRAPGLAGLGTQYF. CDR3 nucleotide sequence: TGTGCCAGCAGGGCTCCGGGACTAGCGGGCCTTGGCACCCAGTACTTC.